This T cell receptor beta chain was captured in a study of CD4+ T cells in melanoma. About this clone: Its antigen is as yet unknown.

Broader study findings: Diverse differentiation states were reported for melanoma neoantigen-specific CD4+ T cells. CD8+ T cell, macrophage and B cell function reportedly correlated with neoantigen-specific CD4+ T cells.

Clones were read by immunoSEQ multiplex PCR, and TCRdb kept only the in-frame ones, dropping some. The table records about 50,000 clones, 89% of them present only once. The V end lost 6 bases, the J end lost 0 bases, and 9 bases lay between the germline ends. Germline V CDR1 and CDR2: MDHEN, SYDVKM. The length of the CDR3 is 13 residues. The sample taken for sequencing was peripheral blood. This sequence was found in a human donor with melanoma. The chain has TRBV28 and TRBJ2-7; D may correspond to TRBD1 or TRBD2 (5 bases each). CDR3 bases: TGTGCCAGCAGAGGGACGGGCTCCTACGAGCAGTACTTC. Its translation: CASRGTGSYEQYF.